This is a list of T cell receptor beta chains from one sample in a study of cytomegalovirus exposure and HLA in healthy donors. Method: immunoSEQ multiplex PCR; TCRdb's copy keeps in-frame clones and lacks some. The repertoire has around 240,000 clones, around 80% of them found once; the top ten carry approximately 5.3%. The sequencing sample was made of PBMCs. The receptors originated from a woman in her thirties or forties in good health and CMV-seropositive. The CDR3 runs from the conserved cysteine through the conserved F or W. D genes are given only for firm matches. The size field is filled for only some rows; it gives once, few, many or a size class.

V	D	size	J	CDR3	DNA
TRBV14	.	.	TRBJ2-1	CASSPQGTSNNEQFF	TGTGCCAGCAGCCCCCAGGGTACCTCAAACAATGAGCAGTTCTTC
TRBV6-6	.	.	TRBJ2-1	CASTDQVGANEQFF	TGTGCCAGCACTGACCAGGTGGGGGCTAATGAGCAGTTCTTC
TRBV6-6	.	.	TRBJ2-7	CASSYLSPNEQYF	TGTGCCAGCAGTTACCTATCTCCTAACGAGCAGTACTTC
TRBV18	TRBD1	.	TRBJ1-4	CASSPTGGREKLFF	TGTGCCAGCTCACCCACAGGGGGCCGTGAAAAACTGTTTTTT
TRBV2	TRBD2	.	TRBJ2-1	CASSARLAGVGNEQFF	TGTGCCAGCAGTGCCCGACTAGCGGGAGTGGGCAATGAGCAGTTCTTC
TRBV19	TRBD2	once	TRBJ2-1	CASSMPRGLPFGNEQFF	TGTGCCAGTAGTATGCCCCGGGGACTACCGTTCGGGAATGAGCAGTTCTTC
TRBV5-4	.	.	TRBJ2-7	CASSLSLSSYEQYF	TGTGCCAGCAGCTTGAGCCTTTCGTCCTACGAGCAGTACTTC
TRBV6-6	.	.	TRBJ1-3	CASSYEESSGNTIYF	TGTGCCAGCAGTTACGAGGAGAGCTCTGGAAACACCATATATTTT
TRBV6-1	TRBD2	once	TRBJ2-1	CASSDGGTSGNNEQFF	TGTGCCAGCAGTGATGGAGGGACTAGCGGGAACAATGAGCAGTTCTTC
TRBV2	.	.	TRBJ2-2	CASSAVEEDTGELFF	TGTGCCAGCAGTGCGGTGGAAGAGGACACCGGGGAGCTGTTTTTT
TRBV6-6	TRBD1	.	TRBJ1-1	CAGGGTTGGEAFF	TGTGCCGGCGGGGGCACGACAGGGGGCGAGGCTTTCTTT
TRBV19	TRBD1	.	TRBJ1-1	CASSGQVDTEAFF	TGTGCCAGTAGTGGACAGGTCGACACTGAAGCTTTCTTT
TRBV4-2	TRBD2	.	TRBJ2-7	CASSEGTSGLYEQYF	TGTGCCAGCAGCGAAGGGACTAGCGGCCTATACGAGCAGTACTTC
TRBV5-4	TRBD1	few	TRBJ1-2	CASSLVTGAGYGYTF	TGTGCCAGCAGCTTGGTTACAGGGGCGGGCTATGGCTACACCTTC
TRBV19	.	.	TRBJ2-2	CASSIVVGSDTGELFF	TGTGCCAGTAGTATAGTGGTAGGGAGCGACACCGGGGAGCTGTTTTTT
TRBV2	.	.	TRBJ2-7	CASGSGGRAYEQYF	TGTGCCAGCGGCTCTGGGGGCAGGGCCTACGAGCAGTACTTC
TRBV7-2	.	.	TRBJ1-6	CASSVLYSPLHF	TGTGCCAGCAGCGTACTATATTCACCCCTCCACTTT
TRBV5-4	.	.	TRBJ1-2	CASSLLGDGYTF	TGTGCCAGCAGCTTGTTAGGGGATGGCTACACCTTC
TRBV4-1	TRBD1	.	TRBJ2-1	CASNTGGNEQFF	TGCGCCAGCAATACAGGGGGCAATGAGCAGTTCTTC
TRBV7-9	.	once	TRBJ1-2	CASSLVGQGYTF	TGTGCCAGCAGCTTAGTAGGACAGGGCTACACCTTC
TRBV19	.	.	TRBJ1-4	CASSPQGNEKLFF	TGTGCCAGTAGTCCCCAGGGGAATGAAAAACTGTTTTTT
TRBV2	TRBD2	.	TRBJ2-3	CASSRLAGARTDTQYF	TGTGCCAGCAGTCGCCTAGCGGGGGCCCGCACAGATACGCAGTATTTT
TRBV2	TRBD1	.	TRBJ2-5	CASSPTTGGAETQYF	TGTGCCAGCAGTCCCACGACAGGGGGCGCAGAGACCCAGTACTTC
TRBV30	TRBD1	.	TRBJ1-4	CAGDRGGEKLFF	TGTGCCGGGGACAGGGGCGGTGAAAAACTGTTTTTT
TRBV6-1	.	.	TRBJ2-5	CASSEKEKGGQETQYF	TGTGCCAGCAGTGAGAAGGAAAAAGGGGGCCAAGAGACCCAGTACTTC
TRBV5-1	.	.	TRBJ2-5	CASSLNQGPETQYF	TGCGCCAGCAGCTTAAATCAGGGGCCGGAGACCCAGTACTTC
TRBV7-9	.	few	TRBJ2-7	CASSWRTDYEQYF	TGTGCCAGCAGCTGGCGGACAGACTACGAGCAGTACTTC
TRBV27	TRBD1	.	TRBJ1-5	CASRPFGDSVNQPQHF	TGTGCCAGCAGGCCCTTCGGGGACAGTGTGAATCAGCCCCAGCATTTT
TRBV15	TRBD1	.	TRBJ1-1	CATTGQGAAYMNTEAFF	TGTGCCACCACAGGACAGGGGGCGGCTTACATGAACACTGAAGCTTTCTTT
TRBV13	.	.	TRBJ1-2	CASRGTSNYGYTF	TGTGCCAGCAGGGGGACTTCGAACTATGGCTACACCTTC
TRBV10-3	.	.	TRBJ2-1	CAIRRDNEQFF	TGTGCCATCAGGAGAGACAATGAGCAGTTCTTC
TRBV25-1	TRBD2	.	TRBJ2-1	CASSGTSGRAHEQFF	TGTGCCAGCAGTGGCACTAGCGGGAGGGCCCATGAGCAGTTCTTC
TRBV27	TRBD1	.	TRBJ2-7	CASRIAGTGSYEQYF	TGTGCCAGCAGAATAGCCGGGACAGGGTCCTACGAGCAGTACTTC
TRBV6-1	TRBD2	.	TRBJ2-7	CASSEGLAGSTRKNEQYF	TGTGCCAGCAGTGAGGGACTAGCGGGGTCAACCAGAAAGAACGAGCAGTACTTC
TRBV6-6	.	once	TRBJ1-3	CASSYSGARSGNTIYF	TGTGCCAGCAGTTACTCGGGCGCTCGCTCTGGAAACACCATATATTTT
TRBV4-3	TRBD1	.	TRBJ1-1	CASSQLTGGTEAFF	TGCGCCAGCAGCCAATTAACAGGGGGCACTGAAGCTTTCTTT
TRBV6-6	.	.	TRBJ1-1	CASIPTGYTEAFF	TGTGCCAGCATTCCTACAGGGTACACTGAAGCTTTCTTT
TRBV7-6	.	.	TRBJ1-3	CASSLVGADSGNTIYF	TGTGCCAGCAGCTTAGTAGGTGCGGACTCTGGAAACACCATATATTTT
TRBV5-3	.	.	TRBJ2-3	CARNGRGSIRTDTQYF	TGTGCCAGAAACGGTAGAGGGAGTATTCGCACAGATACGCAGTATTTT
TRBV9	.	.	TRBJ1-3	CASSVQGRGSGNTIYF	TGTGCCAGCAGCGTTCAGGGTCGCGGCTCTGGAAACACCATATATTTT
TRBV29-1	TRBD1	few	TRBJ1-2	CSVVRQGTNYGYTF	TGCAGCGTTGTGCGACAGGGGACTAACTATGGCTACACCTTC
TRBV30	.	.	TRBJ1-5	CAWNRPGTQNQPQHF	TGTGCCTGGAACCGACCCGGGACACAGAATCAGCCCCAGCATTTT
TRBV2	TRBD1	.	TRBJ2-7	CASSDPGGDDEQYF	TGTGCCAGCAGTGACCCAGGGGGCGACGACGAGCAGTACTTC
TRBV7-9	.	.	TRBJ2-7	CASSPAGGFYEQYF	TGTGCCAGCAGCCCAGCCGGGGGTTTCTACGAGCAGTACTTC
TRBV21-1	.	.	TRBJ1-2	CASSKAKNGTASYGYTF	TGTGCCAGCAGCAAAGCTAAGAACGGGACAGCGAGCTATGGCTACACCTTC
TRBV27	.	.	TRBJ1-3	CASRLSQGESGNTIYF	TGTGCCAGCAGGCTTTCTCAGGGTGAGTCTGGAAACACCATATATTTT
TRBV9	.	few	TRBJ1-5	CASSRRGGGQPQHF	TGTGCCAGCAGCAGACGGGGAGGCGGTCAGCCCCAGCATTTT
TRBV5-4	TRBD2	.	TRBJ2-5	CASRPSGGAQDQETQYF	TGTGCCAGCAGACCTAGCGGGGGGGCCCAAGACCAAGAGACCCAGTACTTC
TRBV30	TRBD1	.	TRBJ1-1	CAWSIPGGKDTEAFF	TGTGCCTGGAGTATCCCAGGGGGAAAGGACACTGAAGCTTTCTTT